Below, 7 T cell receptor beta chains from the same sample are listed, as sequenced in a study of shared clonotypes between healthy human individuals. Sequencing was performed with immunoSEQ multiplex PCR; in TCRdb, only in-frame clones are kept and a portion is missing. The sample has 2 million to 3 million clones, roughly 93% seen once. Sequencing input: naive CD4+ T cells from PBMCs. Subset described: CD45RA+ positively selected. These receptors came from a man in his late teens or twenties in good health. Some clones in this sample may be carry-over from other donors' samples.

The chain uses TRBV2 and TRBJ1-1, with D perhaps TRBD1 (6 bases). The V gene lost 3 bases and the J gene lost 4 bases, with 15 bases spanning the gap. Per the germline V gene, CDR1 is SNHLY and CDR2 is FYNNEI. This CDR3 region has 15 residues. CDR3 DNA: TGTGCCAGCAGTGATTATGGGGGCGTGGGCACTGAAGCTTTCTTT. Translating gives CASSDYGGVGTEAFF.

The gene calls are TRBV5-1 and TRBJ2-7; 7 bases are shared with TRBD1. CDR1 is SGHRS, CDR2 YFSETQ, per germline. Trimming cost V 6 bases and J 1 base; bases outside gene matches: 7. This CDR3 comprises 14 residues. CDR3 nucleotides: TGCGCCAGCACGACGAGACAGGGTTCCTACGAGCAGTACTTC. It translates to CASTTRQGSYEQYF.

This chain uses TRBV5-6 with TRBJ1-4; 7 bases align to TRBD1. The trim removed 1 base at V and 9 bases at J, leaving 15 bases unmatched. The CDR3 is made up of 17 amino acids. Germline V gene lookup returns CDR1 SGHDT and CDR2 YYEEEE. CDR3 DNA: TGTGCCAGCAGCTTGACGGGAAGAACAGGGGAGTCGAAAAAACTGTTTTTT. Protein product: CASSLTGRTGESKKLFF. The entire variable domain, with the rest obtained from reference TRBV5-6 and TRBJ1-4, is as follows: DAGVTQSPTHLIKTRGQQVTLRCSPKSGHDTVSWYQQALGQGPQFIFQYYEEEERQRGNFPDRFSGHQFPNYSSELNVNALLLGDSALYLCASSLTGRTGESKKLFFGSGTQLSVL.

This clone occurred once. CDR3 bases: TGTGCCATCCGGCTAAAGAACTACGAGCAGTACTTC. Translation: CAIRLKNYEQYF. The chain is built from TRBV6-1 and TRBJ2-7, with D hard to call. Trimming left V 10 bases short and J 3 bases short, with 13 bases between. CDR1 MNHNS and CDR2 SASEGT come from the germline V gene. CDR3 length: 12 residues.

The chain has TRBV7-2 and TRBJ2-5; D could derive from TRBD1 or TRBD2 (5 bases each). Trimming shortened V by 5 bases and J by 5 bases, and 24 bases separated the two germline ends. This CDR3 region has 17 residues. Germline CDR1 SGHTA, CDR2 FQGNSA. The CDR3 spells CASSPLGSRAGWETQYF. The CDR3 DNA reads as TGTGCCAGCAGCCCGCTGGGGTCCAGGGCGGGTTGGGAGACCCAGTACTTC. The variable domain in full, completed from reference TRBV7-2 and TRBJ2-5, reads GAGVSQSPSNKVTEKGKDVELRCDPISGHTALYWYRQSLGQGLEFLIYFQGNSAPDKSGLPSDRFSAERTGGSVSTLTIQRTQQEDSAVYLCASSPLGSRAGWETQYFGPGTRLLVL.

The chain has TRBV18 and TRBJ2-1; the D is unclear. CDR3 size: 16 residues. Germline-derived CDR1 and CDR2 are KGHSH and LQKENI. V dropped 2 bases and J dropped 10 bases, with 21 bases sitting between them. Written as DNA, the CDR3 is TGTGCCAGCTCACCATCTCAAGGGCTTGGGATTCACGAGCAGTTCTTC. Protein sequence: CASSPSQGLGIHEQFF.

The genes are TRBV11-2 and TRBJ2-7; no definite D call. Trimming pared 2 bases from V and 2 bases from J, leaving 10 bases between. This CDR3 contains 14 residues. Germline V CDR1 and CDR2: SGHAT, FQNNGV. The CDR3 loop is CASSLRVKAYEQYF. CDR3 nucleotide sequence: TGTGCCAGCAGCTTAAGGGTTAAGGCCTACGAGCAGTACTTC. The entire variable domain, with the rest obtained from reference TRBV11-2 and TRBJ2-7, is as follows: EAGVAQSPRYKIIEKRQSVAFWCNPISGHATLYWYQQILGQGPKLLIQFQNNGVVDDSQLPKDRFSAERLKGVDSTLKIQPAKLEDSAVYLCASSLRVKAYEQYFGPGTRLTVT.